This T cell receptor beta chain comes out of a study of blood T cell repertoires in COVID-19. Generated by immunoSEQ multiplex PCR, the TCRdb table keeps only in-frame clones and is missing some. The sample holds some 390,000 clones, 75% to 90% seen once. The germline CDR1 and CDR2 sequences are KGHSH and LQKENI. This CDR3 is built from 16 residues. Trimming took off 3 bases at V and 4 bases at J, with 18 bases between the two ends. Sequenced sample: PBMCs or T cells enriched from blood (not recorded which). The sequence came from a man aged 25-40 years who had recovered from COVID-19. This sequence joins TRBV18 and TRBJ2-5; perhaps TRBD1 as D (6 bases). CDR3 protein: CASSPARGSGGETQYF. The CDR3 DNA follows: TGTGCCAGCTCACCGGCGAGGGGGTCCGGTGGAGAGACCCAGTACTTC.